This TCR beta chain was observed in a study of blood T cell repertoires in COVID-19. The wider study: The United States, Italy and Spain supplied acute and convalescent COVID-19 samples. From T cells, B-cell-depleted T cells, or PBMCs came the material, which was cDNA or gDNA.

How the authors handled the data: Estimates of nucleated cell counts were drawn from the amplification of reference gene primers. The protocol was immunoSEQ multiplex PCR, while the TCRdb copy is restricted to in-frame clones and leaves out a portion. V and J calls and clone size are copied from that table; D and trimming were computed from the DNA. Here the sample spans some 250,000 clones, around 88% being singletons. There are a few counts of this clone. Germline loops: CDR1 MNHEY, CDR2 SVGEGT. CDR3 length equals 15 residues. V shed 0 bases, J shed 5 bases, and the junction held 1 base outside the gene matches.

Specimen: peripheral blood. V is TRBV6-2 or TRBV6-3 and J is TRBJ1-6; 7 bases agree with TRBD1. The sequence came from a woman aged 30 to 39 who had recovered from COVID-19. The CDR3 bases are TGTGCCAGCAGTTACTCGACAGGGAATAATTCACCCCTCCACTTT. Its translation: CASSYSTGNNSPLHF.